This is a list of T cell receptor beta chains from one sample in a study of T cells in Graves' hyperthyroidism and ophthalmopathy. TCRdb independently ran MiXCR on the multiplex PCR reads; one entry per CDR3 protein. The table records about 200,000 distinct CDR3 sequences, less than 20% of them present only once. Sequencing input: blood. Source of these receptors: a woman aged 45 to 65 with Graves' hyperthyroidism. Both conserved end residues are part of each CDR3.

j_gene: TRBJ2-5; v_gene: TRBV7-2; CDR3aa: CASSLKAGVQETQYF
j_gene: TRBJ2-7; v_gene: TRBV28; CDR3aa: CASGTGGFYEQYF
j_gene: TRBJ2-1; v_gene: TRBV11-3; CDR3aa: CASSSASGGRSYNEQFF
j_gene: TRBJ2-1; v_gene: TRBV19; CDR3aa: CASSMPLAGFSNEQFF
j_gene: TRBJ2-4; v_gene: TRBV11-2; CDR3aa: CASSLDPARAKNIQYF
j_gene: TRBJ2-5; v_gene: TRBV2; CDR3aa: CAITILASQETQYF
j_gene: TRBJ2-7; v_gene: TRBV6-5; CDR3aa: CASSYSRDIYEQYF
j_gene: TRBJ2-3; v_gene: TRBV7-2; CDR3aa: CASRPSGSTDTQYF
j_gene: TRBJ1-5; v_gene: TRBV13; CDR3aa: CASSLVSLGLYSNQPQHF
j_gene: TRBJ1-1; v_gene: TRBV11-3; CDR3aa: CASTPREVMNTEAFF
j_gene: TRBJ2-5; v_gene: TRBV25-1; CDR3aa: CASSDPQGSGRAKHDETQYF
j_gene: TRBJ2-1; v_gene: TRBV12-3/TRBV12-4; CDR3aa: CASSLVGGPNNEQFF
j_gene: TRBJ1-5; v_gene: TRBV28; CDR3aa: CASSLINSNQPQHF
j_gene: TRBJ1-5; v_gene: TRBV7-8; CDR3aa: CASSLVRDTTFTPQHF
j_gene: TRBJ2-3; v_gene: TRBV5-6; CDR3aa: CASSLHGTDTQYF
j_gene: TRBJ2-7; v_gene: TRBV6-1; CDR3aa: CATTEWEIQYEQYF
j_gene: TRBJ1-2; v_gene: TRBV24-1; CDR3aa: CATCDGVRGYTF
j_gene: TRBJ1-1; v_gene: TRBV29-1; CDR3aa: CSVLRTYYTEAFF
j_gene: TRBJ1-6; v_gene: TRBV7-3; CDR3aa: CASSIQGSSSPLHF
j_gene: TRBJ2-5; v_gene: TRBV2; CDR3aa: CASSEALPGQGVGETQYF
j_gene: TRBJ2-3; v_gene: TRBV2; CDR3aa: CASSPSSGGSSTDTQYF
j_gene: TRBJ2-1; v_gene: TRBV5-1; CDR3aa: CASSFVGRANNYNEQFF
j_gene: TRBJ2-7; v_gene: TRBV20-1; CDR3aa: CSARDSVAGAYEQYF
j_gene: TRBJ2-4; v_gene: TRBV24-1; CDR3aa: CATSDVRGGVDIQYF
j_gene: TRBJ2-2; v_gene: TRBV29-1; CDR3aa: CSVVDTGLGWGELFF
j_gene: TRBJ2-7; v_gene: TRBV27; CDR3aa: CASSYNIEQYF